One T cell receptor (beta chain) is described in this entry. Its target is not known. The donors, healthy adults who were HIV-negative, had experienced no recent acute infections or vaccinations. This sample stems from a study of shared clonotypes between healthy human individuals. The CDR3 covers 16 residues. Germline assignment: CDR1 SGHKS and CDR2 YYEKEE (reference sequence). V trimming: 1 base; J trimming: 5 bases; junction bases outside the gene matches: 5. Per the original data handling: Owing to the provision of junction-only sequences devoid of quality scores by immunoSEQ, filtering differed. Profiling relied on immunoSEQ multiplex PCR, and the TCRdb table lists in-frame clones only, not all of them. The D gene and trimming were derived from the DNA, and the V and J assignments and clone size from that table. The data hold roughly 1.4 million clones, with 98% observed a single time. Study-wide findings and caveats: Donor clonotype sharing was expected to depend on sequencing depth. In contrast to clonotypes shared by all four donors, non-shared clonotypes had lower generation probabilities.

V usage is TRBV5-5 and J usage is TRBJ2-1, with TRBD2 identical over 11 bases. Sequenced material: naive CD4+ T cells sorted from blood. Subset meaning: CD45RA+ positively selected. The TCR sequence derives from a young man in good health. The CDR3 bases are TGTGCCAGCAGCTTGATCACTAGCGGGAGCCACAATGAGCAGTTCTTC. Translating it yields CASSLITSGSHNEQFF.